This T cell receptor (beta chain) was captured in a study of blood T cell repertoires in COVID-19. The overall study: The origin of the acute and convalescent COVID-19 samples was the United States, Italy and Spain.

Recruited during active infection, patients (from Seattle) were subsequently followed longitudinally. This CDR3 contains 12 residues. V lost 2 bases to trimming and J lost 7 bases; unmatched junction nucleotides: 3. The germline gives CDR1 SQVTM, CDR2 ANQGSEA. The authors' processing: By means of reference gene primer amplification, nucleated cell counts were estimated. The method was immunoSEQ multiplex PCR; TCRdb's version includes in-frame clones alone and lacks a portion of them. For V, J and clone size, that table is used; D and trimming come from the DNA. The sample includes around 220,000 clones, 70% to 85% of them seen just once.

The TCR sequence derives from a woman aged 80 or over with COVID-19, enrolled during active disease. The material sequenced was peripheral blood. The gene calls are TRBV29-1 and TRBJ2-7; 9 positions agree with TRBD1. The CDR3 DNA reads as TGCAGCGTTGAAAACAGGGGGCGAGAGCAGTACTTC. This codes for CSVENRGREQYF.